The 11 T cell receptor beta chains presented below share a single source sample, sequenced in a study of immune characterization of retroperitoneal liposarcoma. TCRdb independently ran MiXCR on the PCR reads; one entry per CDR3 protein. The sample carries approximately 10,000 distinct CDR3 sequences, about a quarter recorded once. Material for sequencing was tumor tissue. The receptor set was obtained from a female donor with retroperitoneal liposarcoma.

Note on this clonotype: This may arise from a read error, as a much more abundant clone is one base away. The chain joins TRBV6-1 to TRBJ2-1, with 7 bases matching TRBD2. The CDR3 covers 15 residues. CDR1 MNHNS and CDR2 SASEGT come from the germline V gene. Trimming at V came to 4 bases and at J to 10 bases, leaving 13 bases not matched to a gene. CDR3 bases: TGTGCCAGCAGTGTCGCGGGACTACCAACCCACGAGCAGTTCTTC. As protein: CASSVAGLPTHEQFF.

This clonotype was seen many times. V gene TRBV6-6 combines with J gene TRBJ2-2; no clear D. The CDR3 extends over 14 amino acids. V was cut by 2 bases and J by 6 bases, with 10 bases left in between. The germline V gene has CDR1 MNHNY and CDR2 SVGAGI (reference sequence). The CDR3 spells CASSYAETAGELFF. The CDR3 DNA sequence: TGTGCCAGCAGTTACGCAGAAACGGCCGGGGAGCTGTTTTTT.

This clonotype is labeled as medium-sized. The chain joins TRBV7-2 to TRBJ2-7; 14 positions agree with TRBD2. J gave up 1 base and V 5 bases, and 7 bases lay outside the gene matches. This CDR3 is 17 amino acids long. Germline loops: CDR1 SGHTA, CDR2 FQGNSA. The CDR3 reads CASSRGTSGSKSYEQYF. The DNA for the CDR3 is TGTGCCAGCAGCCGCGGGACTAGCGGGAGTAAGTCCTACGAGCAGTACTTC.

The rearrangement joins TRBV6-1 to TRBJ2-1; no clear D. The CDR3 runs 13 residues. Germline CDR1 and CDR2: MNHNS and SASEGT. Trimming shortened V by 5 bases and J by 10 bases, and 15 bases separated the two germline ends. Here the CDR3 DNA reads TGTGCCAGCAGTCCTCCGATGCAGCTCGAGCAGTTCTTC. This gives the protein CASSPPMQLEQFF.

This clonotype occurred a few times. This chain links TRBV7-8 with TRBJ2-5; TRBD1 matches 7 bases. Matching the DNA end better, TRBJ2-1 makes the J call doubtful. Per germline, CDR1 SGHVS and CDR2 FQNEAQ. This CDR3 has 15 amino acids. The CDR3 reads CASSQIGTAQETQFF. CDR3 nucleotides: TGTGCCAGCAGCCAAATCGGGACAGCGCAAGAGACCCAGTTCTTC.

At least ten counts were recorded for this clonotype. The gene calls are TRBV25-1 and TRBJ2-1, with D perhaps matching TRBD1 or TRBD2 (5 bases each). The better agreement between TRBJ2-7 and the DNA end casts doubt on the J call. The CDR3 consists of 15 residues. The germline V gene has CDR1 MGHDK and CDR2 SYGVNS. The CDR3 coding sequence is TGTGCCAGCATGGGTTATGGGGGTGTTGATGGCGAGCAGTACTTC. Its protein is CASMGYGGVDGEQYF.

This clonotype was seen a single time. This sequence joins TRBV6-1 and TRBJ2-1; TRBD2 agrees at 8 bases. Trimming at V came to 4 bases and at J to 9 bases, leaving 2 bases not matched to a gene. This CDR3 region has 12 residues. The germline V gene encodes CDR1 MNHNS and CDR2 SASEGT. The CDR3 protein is CASSAGGVEQFF. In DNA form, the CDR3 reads TGTGCCAGCAGTGCGGGGGGGGTTGAGCAGTTCTTC.

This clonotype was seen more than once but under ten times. The CDR3 coding sequence is TGTGCCAGCAGCTTACTTAGCGGGGGGGCCAAAGTTAGTGAGCAGTTCTTC. Protein sequence: CASSLLSGGAKVSEQFF. The chain combines TRBV11-3 with TRBJ2-1, with 11 bases that match TRBD2. This CDR3 has 17 amino acids. Looked up from germline, CDR1 is SGHNT and CDR2 is YENEEA. V gave up 2 bases and J gave up 9 bases; unmatched junction bases: 12.

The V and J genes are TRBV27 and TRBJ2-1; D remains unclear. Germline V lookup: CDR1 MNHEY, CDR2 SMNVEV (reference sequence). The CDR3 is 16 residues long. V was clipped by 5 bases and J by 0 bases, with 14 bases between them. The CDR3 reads CASSPSLWLSYNEQFF. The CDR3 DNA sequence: TGTGCCAGCAGTCCCTCCTTATGGCTCTCCTACAATGAGCAGTTCTTC.

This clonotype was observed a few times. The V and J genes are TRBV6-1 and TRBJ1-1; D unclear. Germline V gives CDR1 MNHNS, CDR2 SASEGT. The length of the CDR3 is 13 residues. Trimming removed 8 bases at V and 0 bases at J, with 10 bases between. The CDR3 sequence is CASRLDMNTEAFF. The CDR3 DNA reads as TGTGCCAGCCGGCTAGACATGAACACTGAAGCTTTCTTT.

CDR3 residues: CASSSIAGGRYEQYF. CDR3 bases: TGTGCCAGCAGTTCGATAGCGGGGGGGCGCTACGAGCAGTACTTC. V and J are TRBV27 and TRBJ2-7; TRBD2 aligns across 11 bases. The CDR3 consists of 15 residues. V shed 4 bases and J 3 bases; nucleotides not matched to a gene: 5. Germline V lookup: CDR1 MNHEY, CDR2 SMNVEV (reference sequence).